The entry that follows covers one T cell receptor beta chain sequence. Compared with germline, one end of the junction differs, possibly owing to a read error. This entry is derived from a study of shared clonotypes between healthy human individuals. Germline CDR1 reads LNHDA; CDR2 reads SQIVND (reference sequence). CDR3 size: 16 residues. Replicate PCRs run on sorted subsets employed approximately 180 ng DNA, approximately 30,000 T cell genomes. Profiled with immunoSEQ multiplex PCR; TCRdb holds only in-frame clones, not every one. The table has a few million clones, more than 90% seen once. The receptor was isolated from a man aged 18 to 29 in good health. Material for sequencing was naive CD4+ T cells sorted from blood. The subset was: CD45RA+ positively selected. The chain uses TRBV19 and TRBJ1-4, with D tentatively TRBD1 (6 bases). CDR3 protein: CASSVERQATNEKLFF. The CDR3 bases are TGTGCCAGTAGTGTAGAGCGACAGGCAACTAATGAAAAACTGTTTTTT.